This entry lists 21 T cell receptor beta chains sequenced from one sample in a study of human T cells and chemical hapten exposure. TCRdb ran MiXCR on the RACE reads and lists one entry per CDR3 protein. The data hold roughly 50,000 distinct CDR3 sequences, with 9% to 10% observed a single time. Indicated time point: patch test 3, about 24 weeks after DPC sensitization. The treatment here: therapeutic diphenylcyclopropenone sensitization with weekly scalp DPC. This sample comprised whole blood, obtained in connection with sensitization to the hapten diphenylcyclopropenone (DPC). These receptors came from a woman aged 40 to 50 with alopecia areata. Some clones in this sample may be carry-over from other donors' samples.

This chain links TRBV9 with TRBJ1-1; D possibly corresponds to TRBD1 (6 bases). Trimming took 3 bases from V and 0 from J, leaving 15 bases between them. The CDR3 has 16 amino acids. Per germline, CDR1 SGDLS and CDR2 YYNGEE. The CDR3 here is CASSATTGLMNTEAFF. DNA of the CDR3: TGTGCCAGCAGCGCTACGACAGGCCTGATGAACACTGAAGCTTTCTTT.

In this sample, this clonotype turned up many times. This chain connects TRBV12-3 or TRBV12-4 to TRBJ2-3; possible D gene TRBD2, 6 bases. Trimming stripped 2 bases from V and 1 base from J, with 7 bases between. The CDR3 extends over 14 amino acids. DNA for the CDR3: TGTGCCAGCAGTTTAACGGGGGGCACAGATACGCAGTATTTT. Its translation is CASSLTGGTDTQYF.

This chain connects TRBV6-2 or TRBV6-3 to TRBJ2-2; D not certain. The CDR3 length is 14 residues. Trimming removed 0 bases from V and 4 bases from J, with 6 bases in between. Germline V CDR1 and CDR2: MNHEY, SVGEGT. The CDR3: CASSYSPSTGELFF. The CDR3, as DNA: TGTGCCAGCAGTTACTCGCCTTCCACCGGGGAGCTGTTTTTT.

The V and J genes are TRBV6-2 or TRBV6-3 and TRBJ2-3, with a tentative D call TRBD1 (6 bases). This CDR3 region has 14 residues. The germline gives CDR1 MNHEY, CDR2 SVGEGT. V lost 2 bases to trimming and J lost 3 bases, with 9 bases between them. The CDR3 DNA sequence: TGTGCCAGCAGTTACCCAAGGGGGACAGATACGCAGTATTTT. The encoded protein is CASSYPRGTDTQYF.

This clonotype was counted only a few times. This chain links TRBV11-2 with TRBJ2-6; D tentatively fits TRBD1 or TRBD2 (5 bases each). The germline gives CDR1 SGHAT, CDR2 FQNNGV. V lost 4 bases, J lost 0 bases, and 13 bases lay in between. This CDR3 contains 17 residues. CDR3 in DNA: TGTGCCAGCAGCTCTACGGGGCTTCGCTCTGGGGCCAACGTCCTGACTTTC. Translated: CASSSTGLRSGANVLTF.

This clonotype showed up many times. The chain carries TRBV14 and TRBJ2-7, with TRBD2 matching over 12 bases. V shed 3 bases and J 6 bases; nucleotides not matched to a gene: 9. Germline lookup yields CDR1 SGHDN and CDR2 FVKESK. CDR3 length: 16 amino acids. This CDR3 reads CASSHGATSGGREQYF. DNA of the CDR3: TGTGCCAGCAGCCATGGGGCAACTAGCGGGGGGCGCGAGCAGTACTTC.

This chain links TRBV6-2 or TRBV6-3 with TRBJ2-3; 10 nucleotides agree with TRBD2. CDR3 length: 13 residues. V was pared by 11 bases and J by 4 bases, with 6 bases of the junction left unmatched. Germline V gene lookup returns CDR1 MNHEY and CDR2 SVGEGT. The DNA of the CDR3 is TGTGCCTCCGAGGGGACTAGCGCAGATACGCAGTATTTT. Protein sequence: CASEGTSADTQYF.

This sequence joins TRBV3-1 and TRBJ2-4, with 9 bases fitting TRBD1. This CDR3 region has 17 residues. CDR1 is LGHDT and CDR2 is YNNKEL in the germline V gene (reference sequence). The trim removed 4 bases at V and 3 bases at J, leaving 10 bases unmatched. CDR3 in amino acids: CASSPRPTGGVKNIQYF. CDR3 DNA sequence: TGTGCCAGCAGCCCAAGGCCGACAGGGGGAGTCAAAAACATTCAGTACTTC. The complete variable domain, with remaining parts taken from reference TRBV3-1 and TRBJ2-4, reads DTAVSQTPKYLVTQMGNDKSIKCEQNLGHDTMYWYKQDSKKFLKIMFSYNNKELIINETVPNRFSPKSPDKAHLNLHINSLELGDSAVYFCASSPRPTGGVKNIQYFGAGTRLSVL.

The V gene is TRBV11-2, the J gene TRBJ2-1; D call uncertain. The CDR3 is 16 residues long. V lost 3 bases to trimming and J lost 6 bases, with 18 bases between them. In germline, CDR1 is SGHAT, CDR2 FQNNGV. CDR3 nucleotides: TGTGCCAGCAGCTTTACCCGAGGATCAGGTGTCAATGAGCAGTTCTTC. Translating it yields CASSFTRGSGVNEQFF.

This clonotype was counted a few times. The chain links TRBV4-2 to TRBJ2-3; the match to TRBD2 covers 14 bases. CDR3 length equals 18 residues. V was pared by 1 base and J by 2 bases, with 5 bases of the junction left unmatched. The germline CDR1 and CDR2 sequences are LGHNA and YNFKEQ. The CDR3: CASSQGGLAGVSTDTQYF. In DNA, the CDR3 is TGTGCCAGCAGCCAAGGGGGACTAGCGGGGGTTTCCACAGATACGCAGTATTTT.

The chain is built from TRBV11-2 and TRBJ2-7; D is ambiguous. This CDR3 contains 14 residues. Germline-derived CDR1 and CDR2 are SGHAT and FQNNGV. Trimming left V 5 bases short and J 3 bases short, with 14 bases between. The CDR3 DNA follows: TGTGCCAGCAGCCTCCTCGGGCCGAACTACGAGCAGTACTTC. This encodes CASSLLGPNYEQYF.

In its sample, this clonotype was seen a few times. This chain uses TRBV6-4 with TRBJ2-2; the D is unclear. Germline V gene data show CDR1 as MRHNA and CDR2 as SNTAGT. This CDR3 is 14 amino acids long. V was pared by 6 bases and J by 2 bases, with 10 bases between. The CDR3 sequence is CASRPGRNTGELFF. In nucleotides, the CDR3 is TGTGCCAGCAGACCCGGACGTAACACCGGGGAGCTGTTTTTT.

This clonotype came up many times. The chain is built from TRBV20-1 and TRBJ1-2, with D possibly TRBD1 on 6 matching bases. Trimming cost V 6 bases and J 1 base, with 12 bases left between them. This CDR3 has 13 amino acids. Looked up from germline, CDR1 is DFQATT and CDR2 is SNEGSKA (reference sequence). CDR3 in amino acids: CSARDIYNYGYTF. The CDR3 region has the DNA TGCAGTGCCAGGGACATATATAACTATGGCTACACCTTC.

In this sample, this clonotype is medium-sized. This chain connects TRBV29-1 to TRBJ2-7; the match to TRBD1 covers 7 bases. Trimming cost V 6 bases and J 4 bases; bases outside gene matches: 12. This CDR3 has 14 amino acids. Germline CDR1 reads SQVTM; CDR2 reads ANQGSEA. CDR3 nucleotide sequence: TGCAGCGTCTCTGGACAGGAGAGAATGTACGAGCAGTACTTC. Translation gives CSVSGQERMYEQYF.

The chain combines TRBV29-1 with TRBJ2-2; the match to TRBD1 covers 8 bases. CDR3 length: 12 residues. V lost 7 bases, J lost 7 bases, and 5 bases stayed unmatched. Per the germline V gene, CDR1 is SQVTM and CDR2 is ANQGSEA. The CDR3 region is CSARTGGGELFF. CDR3 bases: TGCAGCGCCCGAACAGGGGGCGGGGAGCTGTTTTTT.

The chain is built from TRBV11-2 and TRBJ1-1; 7 bases agree with TRBD1. Per the germline V gene, CDR1 is SGHAT and CDR2 is FQNNGV. V shed 5 bases, J shed 5 bases, and the junction held 5 bases outside the gene matches. The CDR3 totals 13 residues. The CDR3 DNA follows: TGTGCCAGCAGCCTTGGGACAGCGACTGAAGCTTTCTTT. Translating it yields CASSLGTATEAFF.

This clonotype has just a few counts. The chain is built from TRBV3-1 and TRBJ2-7, with TRBD2 matching 8 bases. Germline-derived CDR1 and CDR2 are LGHDT and YNNKEL (reference sequence). The CDR3 length is 13 residues. The V gene end was trimmed by 5 bases and the J gene end by 6 bases; junction bases not matched to a gene: 6. The CDR3 is CASSSRGGPEQYF. The CDR3 DNA reads TGTGCCAGCAGCTCCCGGGGGGGCCCCGAGCAGTACTTC.

There are a few counts of this clonotype. The chain has TRBV6-6 and TRBJ1-1; no clear D gene. Germline CDR1 MNHNY, CDR2 SVGAGI (reference sequence). The V and J ends lost 4 bases and 4 bases respectively, with 13 bases between them. The CDR3 contains 14 residues. The DNA of the CDR3 is TGTGCCAGCAGTTGGGGTGCGGGTGGCACTGAAGCTTTCTTT. Translating gives CASSWGAGGTEAFF.

This clonotype was found a few times. The chain has TRBV4-2 and TRBJ2-3; 12 bases fit TRBD2. The germline gives CDR1 LGHNA, CDR2 YNFKEQ. CDR3 length: 20 residues. V was clipped by 4 bases and J by 6 bases; unmatched bases: 20. CDR3 residues: CASSLRHRPSGGDGLDTQYF. The DNA of the CDR3 is TGTGCCAGCAGCCTTAGGCATCGGCCTAGCGGGGGGGACGGCTTGGATACGCAGTATTTT.

This clonotype was seen repeatedly, ten times or more. V and J are TRBV4-2 and TRBJ1-1; possible D gene TRBD1, 6 bases. Germline CDR1 reads LGHNA; CDR2 reads YNFKEQ. Between the trimmed V and J ends, which lost 5 bases and 3 bases, there was a span of 13 bases. The CDR3 has 14 amino acids. The CDR3 DNA reads TGTGCCAGCAGCGGGACTTACAGGGACACTGAAGCTTTCTTT. It specifies CASSGTYRDTEAFF.

CDR3 nucleotide sequence: TGTGCCAGCAGTTACGACAGGCACGGCGGCTACACCTTC. Amino acid sequence: CASSYDRHGGYTF. The chain links TRBV28 to TRBJ1-2; possibly TRBD1 for D (6 bases). This CDR3 has 13 residues. Trimming removed 4 bases at V and 8 bases at J, with 14 bases between. Germline CDR1 and CDR2: MDHEN and SYDVKM.